The rows below give T cell receptor beta chains drawn from one sample of a study of tumor-infiltrating lymphocytes in localized non-small cell lung cancer. The table came from immunoSEQ multiplex PCR; TCRdb's copy has only in-frame clones and leaves some out. The data hold over 15,000 clones, with about 70% observed a single time. Sequenced material: lung tumor tissue. The receptors shown here come from a human donor with non-small cell lung cancer. The CDR3 runs from the conserved cysteine through the conserved F or W. The D gene is left open where the match is weak. For some rows the clone size is stated as once, few or many, or as a class when expanded; others skip it.

.,.,TRBJ2-3,TRBV5-1,CASSLGNSRGTDTQYF,TGCGCCAGCAGCTTGGGTAACTCCAGGGGCACAGATACGCAGTATTTT
.,.,TRBJ2-5,TRBV5-6,CASSLDWDRQYF,TGTGCCAGCAGCTTGGACTGGGATCGCCAGTACTTC
TRBD1,.,TRBJ2-7,TRBV30,CAWSVGQGAFPEQYF,TGTGCCTGGAGTGTTGGACAGGGGGCTTTTCCCGAGCAGTACTTC
TRBD1,.,TRBJ1-5,TRBV30,CAWSVGTGGSNQPQHF,TGTGCCTGGAGTGTTGGGACAGGGGGTAGCAATCAGCCCCAGCATTTT
TRBD1,.,TRBJ1-1,TRBV30,CAWSSGQAEAFF,TGTGCCTGGAGCTCGGGACAGGCTGAAGCTTTCTTT
.,.,TRBJ1-1,TRBV7-9,CASSQQRGTEAFF,TGTGCCAGCAGCCAACAGAGAGGGACTGAAGCTTTCTTT
.,.,TRBJ2-1,TRBV5-4,CASSLSLQGGEQFF,TGTGCCAGCAGCTTGTCCCTTCAAGGGGGTGAGCAGTTCTTC
.,.,TRBJ1-2,TRBV20-1,CSARERRAFTF,TGCAGTGCTAGGGAGAGGAGGGCCTTCACCTTC
.,.,TRBJ1-1,TRBV18,CASSPGRDREAFF,TGTGCCAGCTCACCCGGAAGGGATCGTGAAGCTTTCTTT
TRBD1,.,TRBJ2-7,TRBV19,CASSMIGQGAYEQYF,TGTGCCAGTAGTATGATCGGGCAGGGGGCGTACGAGCAGTACTTC
TRBD1,.,TRBJ2-7,TRBV5-4,CASSLGRDSSYEQYF,TGTGCCAGCAGCTTGGGCCGGGACAGCTCCTACGAGCAGTACTTC
.,.,TRBJ1-2,TRBV6-5,CASSYGGGLYGYTF,TGTGCCAGCAGTTACGGTGGCGGACTCTATGGCTACACCTTC
.,.,TRBJ2-1,TRBV7-9,CASSLRGQGVISSYNEQFF,TGTGCCAGCAGCTTAAGGGGACAAGGAGTCATTAGCTCCTACAATGAGCAGTTCTTC
TRBD1,.,TRBJ2-5,TRBV5-1,CASSSEGAIEETQYF,TGCGCCAGCAGCTCTGAGGGGGCTATCGAGGAGACCCAGTACTTC
TRBD1,.,TRBJ1-3,TRBV6-5,CASSYSTGENTIYF,TGTGCCAGCAGTTACTCGACAGGGGAAAACACCATATATTTT
.,.,TRBJ1-2,TRBV28,CASSQQAVPYGYTF,TGTGCCAGCAGTCAACAGGCAGTACCCTATGGCTACACCTTC
.,.,TRBJ2-1,TRBV13,CASSPRAGAWNEQFF,TGTGCCAGCAGCCCCCGGGCAGGGGCATGGAATGAGCAGTTCTTC
TRBD2,.,TRBJ2-1,TRBV19,CASSGGSFGENEQFF,TGTGCCAGTAGCGGCGGGAGCTTCGGGGAAAATGAGCAGTTCTTC
TRBD2,.,TRBJ2-7,TRBV4-3,CASSQDRAGFKQYF,TGCGCCAGCAGCCAAGATCGAGCGGGATTCAAGCAGTACTTC
.,few,TRBJ1-1,TRBV29-1,CSVGRYGTEAFF,TGCAGCGTCGGACGTTACGGCACTGAAGCTTTCTTT
TRBD1,.,TRBJ1-6,TRBV13,CASSSRGQRPNSPLHF,TGTGCCAGCAGCTCCCGGGGACAGAGACCTAATTCACCCCTCCACTTT
.,.,TRBJ2-5,TRBV19,CAISRTGVGEETQYF,TGTGCCATCAGCCGGACGGGGGTGGGCGAAGAGACCCAGTACTTC
TRBD1,.,TRBJ1-2,TRBV29-1,CSVEEQGTGGVGYTF,TGCAGCGTTGAAGAGCAAGGGACAGGGGGAGTTGGCTACACCTTC
TRBD1,.,TRBJ1-5,TRBV25-1,CASARGDNQPQHF,TGTGCCAGCGCCAGGGGGGACAATCAGCCCCAGCATTTT
.,once,TRBJ1-1,TRBV7-6,CASSLVPGRNPNTEAFF,TGTGCCAGCAGCTTAGTCCCTGGCAGAAACCCGAACACTGAAGCTTTCTTT
TRBD2,.,TRBJ2-2,TRBV13,CASRGTSGGARTGELFF,TGTGCCAGCAGAGGGACTAGCGGGGGGGCTCGGACCGGGGAGCTGTTTTTT
.,.,TRBJ2-5,TRBV30,CAWSGAGLAQETQYF,TGTGCCTGGAGTGGGGCGGGGCTGGCCCAAGAGACCCAGTACTTC
.,few,TRBJ2-3,TRBV4-2,CASSPSSGRTDTQYF,TGTGCCAGCAGCCCATCTTCTGGGCGCACAGATACGCAGTATTTT
TRBD1,.,TRBJ2-7,TRBV7-8,CASRPRDRGEQYF,TGTGCCAGCAGGCCCCGGGACAGGGGGGAGCAGTACTTC
.,.,TRBJ2-7,TRBV27,CASSFQQGGSYEQYF,TGTGCCAGCAGTTTCCAACAGGGAGGATCGTACGAGCAGTACTTC
TRBD2,.,TRBJ2-3,TRBV5-8,CASRLAGGTDTQYF,TGTGCCAGTCGACTAGCGGGAGGCACAGATACGCAGTATTTT
TRBD2,.,TRBJ2-5,TRBV6-5,CATSSGGRAETQYF,TGTGCCACTTCCTCGGGGGGGCGGGCAGAGACCCAGTACTTC
TRBD1,.,TRBJ1-4,TRBV18,CASSTAGGTNEKLFF,TGTGCCAGCTCAACCGCAGGGGGAACTAATGAAAAACTGTTTTTT
.,.,TRBJ1-4,TRBV7-9,CASSLVPASGEKLFF,TGTGCCAGCAGCTTAGTTCCCGCATCTGGAGAAAAACTGTTTTTT
TRBD2,.,TRBJ2-5,TRBV28,CASSRLAGETQYF,TGTGCCAGCAGTAGATTAGCGGGAGAGACCCAGTACTTC
TRBD2,.,TRBJ2-5,TRBV28,CASSLIAGGFETQYF,TGTGCCAGCAGTTTAATTGCGGGAGGATTCGAGACCCAGTACTTC
.,.,TRBJ2-6,TRBV29-1,CSVQRDTDSGANVLTF,TGCAGCGTTCAGCGGGACACTGACTCTGGGGCCAACGTCCTGACTTTC
.,.,TRBJ2-7,TRBV7-2,CASSINRGSSYEQYF,TGTGCCAGCAGCATTAACCGGGGTAGCTCCTACGAGCAGTACTTC
.,.,TRBJ2-1,TRBV11-2,CASSSRVSYNEQFF,TGTGCCAGCAGCTCCAGGGTTTCCTACAATGAGCAGTTCTTC
TRBD1,.,TRBJ1-1,TRBV5-1,CASSQLGQGNTEAFF,TGCGCCAGCAGCCAACTGGGACAGGGAAACACTGAAGCTTTCTTT
TRBD1,.,TRBJ1-1,TRBV5-6,CASSRTGGGTEAFF,TGTGCCAGCAGCCGGACAGGGGGTGGCACTGAAGCTTTCTTT
TRBD1,.,TRBJ2-3,TRBV13,CASRLTGGGTDTQYF,TGTGCCAGCAGGCTGACAGGGGGCGGCACAGATACGCAGTATTTT
TRBD1,.,TRBJ1-1,TRBV11-3,CASSLSWDRAVAEAFF,TGTGCCAGCAGCTTAAGTTGGGACAGGGCGGTCGCTGAAGCTTTCTTT
TRBD1,few,TRBJ2-2,TRBV4-1,CASSLDRGEYTGELFF,TGCGCCAGCAGCCTGGACAGGGGCGAGTACACCGGGGAGCTGTTTTTT